This T cell receptor beta chain is from a study of graft-versus-host responses after intestinal transplantation. At the level of the study: Anti-thymocyte globulin served as induction for all recipients, who then took tacrolimus and steroids for 3 to 4 years. Notes on the study in general: Early post-transplant falls in HvG clones accompanied the peak levels of circulating GvH clones. Allograft clonal ratios (graft-versus-host to host-versus-graft) were high in patients who had graft-donor T cell macrochimerism. GvH clones turned up in recipient marrow; some had shown up first in ileum or blood.

Comment on this clone: What it recognizes is unknown.

Profiled with immunoSEQ multiplex PCR; TCRdb holds only in-frame clones, not every one. The sample records roughly 96,000 clones, 90% to 95% being singletons. The sample here was unstimulated CD8+ T cells sorted from spleen or lymph node cells, taken before intestinal transplant. The receptor's source is a human donor who received an intestinal transplant.

The CDR3 reads CASSHRGAEAFF. In DNA form, the CDR3 reads TGTGCCAGCAGCCACAGGGGTGCTGAAGCTTTCTTT. V gene TRBV13 combines with J gene TRBJ1-1, with 7 bases aligning to TRBD1. CDR1 and CDR2 (germline): PRHDT, FYEKMQ (reference sequence). V trimming: 5 bases; J trimming: 6 bases; junction bases outside the gene matches: 3. The CDR3 loop spans 12 amino acids. Filled out from reference TRBV13 and TRBJ1-1, the complete variable domain reads AAGVIQSPRHLIKEKRETATLKCYPIPRHDTVYWYQQGPGQDPQFLISFYEKMQSDKGSIPDRFSAQQFSDYHSELNMSSLELGDSALYFCASSHRGAEAFFGQGTRLTVV.